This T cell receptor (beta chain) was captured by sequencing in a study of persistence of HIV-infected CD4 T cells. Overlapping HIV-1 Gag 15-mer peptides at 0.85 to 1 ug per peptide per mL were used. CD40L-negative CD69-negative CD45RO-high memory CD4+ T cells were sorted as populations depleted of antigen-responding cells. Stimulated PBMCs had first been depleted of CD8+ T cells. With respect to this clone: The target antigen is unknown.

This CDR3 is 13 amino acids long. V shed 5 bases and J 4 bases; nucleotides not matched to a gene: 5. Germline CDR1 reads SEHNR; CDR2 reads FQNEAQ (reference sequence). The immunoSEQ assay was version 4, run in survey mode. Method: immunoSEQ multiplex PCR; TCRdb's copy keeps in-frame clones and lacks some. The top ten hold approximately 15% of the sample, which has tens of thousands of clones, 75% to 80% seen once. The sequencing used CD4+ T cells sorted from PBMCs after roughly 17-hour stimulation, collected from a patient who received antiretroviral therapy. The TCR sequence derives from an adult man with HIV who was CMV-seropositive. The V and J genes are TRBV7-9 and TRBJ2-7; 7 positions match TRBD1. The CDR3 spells CASSTGQRYEQYF. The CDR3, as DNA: TGTGCCAGCAGCACGGGACAGCGATACGAGCAGTACTTC.